This T cell receptor beta chain was obtained from a study of T cells in Graves' hyperthyroidism and ophthalmopathy. This clonotype was detected only a few times. J gave up 4 bases and V 3 bases, and 7 bases lay outside the gene matches. This CDR3 has 15 amino acids. CDR1 is MNHEY, CDR2 SMNVEV, per germline (reference sequence). There were TCR beta CDR3 regions amplified from RNA transcripts. The primer set for the first-round RT-PCR of the TCR CDR3 was HTBI. From the multiplex PCR reads, TCRdb called clonotypes with MiXCR, one entry per CDR3 protein. In the table there are fewer than 350,000 distinct CDR3 sequences, approximately 18% of which are singletons. For ophthalmopathy patients, the Clinical Activity Score was at least 3 and the NOSPECS grade at least 4; duration was under 3 months.

This chain uses TRBV27 with TRBJ2-7; 9 positions agree with TRBD2. The sequence came from a woman in her thirties or forties with Graves' ophthalmopathy. The sequencing input was blood. The CDR3 sequence: CASSLAGGPRYEQYF. Here the CDR3 DNA reads TGTGCCAGCAGTTTGGCGGGAGGGCCGCGGTACGAGCAGTACTTC.